This is a list of T cell receptor beta chains from one sample in a study of shared clonotypes between healthy human individuals. Measured with immunoSEQ multiplex PCR; TCRdb has only the in-frame clones, and not every one. Of 1,100,000 or so clones listed, more than 75% are singletons. Input material: memory CD4+ T cells from PBMCs. The source of these receptors is a man between 18 and 29 years old in good health. Some clones in this sample may be carry-over from other donors' samples. CDR3s include the opening cysteine and the closing phenylalanine or tryptophan. Each record gives: V gene, J gene, CDR3 protein.

V gene: TRBV18; J gene: TRBJ1-1; CDR3 protein: CASSPNGNTEAFF
V gene: TRBV4-1; J gene: TRBJ1-5; CDR3 protein: CASSRTTGIGQPQHF
V gene: TRBV7-2; J gene: TRBJ1-3; CDR3 protein: CASSLIVQGARNTIYF
V gene: TRBV18; J gene: TRBJ1-3; CDR3 protein: CASSSAGSSGNTIYF
V gene: TRBV18; J gene: TRBJ1-5; CDR3 protein: CASTKGLDQPQHF
V gene: TRBV5-6; J gene: TRBJ2-2; CDR3 protein: CASSTQAQAEYTGELFF
V gene: TRBV28; J gene: TRBJ1-4; CDR3 protein: CASSPSGGSGEKLFF
V gene: TRBV27; J gene: TRBJ2-5; CDR3 protein: CASSLYQAGGPETQYF
V gene: TRBV4-1; J gene: TRBJ2-3; CDR3 protein: CASSRDGSGRVNTQYF
V gene: TRBV10-3; J gene: TRBJ1-4; CDR3 protein: CAISDPGTASAKLFF
V gene: TRBV11-2; J gene: TRBJ2-3; CDR3 protein: CASSLASLDTQYF
V gene: TRBV10-3; J gene: TRBJ2-7; CDR3 protein: CAISGVAGRYEQYF
V gene: TRBV7-2; J gene: TRBJ2-7; CDR3 protein: CASSLGQGAYEQYF
V gene: TRBV7-2; J gene: TRBJ2-7; CDR3 protein: CASSLAYRGGYEQYF
V gene: TRBV18; J gene: TRBJ1-5; CDR3 protein: CASSPDQTIQPQHF
V gene: TRBV18; J gene: TRBJ1-4; CDR3 protein: CASSPNLGATTEKLFF
V gene: TRBV10-3; J gene: TRBJ1-1; CDR3 protein: CAIRPTTDRGNTEAFF
V gene: TRBV5-4; J gene: TRBJ1-2; CDR3 protein: CASSLEQYYGYTF
V gene: TRBV4-1; J gene: TRBJ2-2; CDR3 protein: CASSYLGQGAGELFF
V gene: TRBV6-5; J gene: TRBJ2-3; CDR3 protein: CASSYSMGAGGPTQYF
V gene: TRBV30; J gene: TRBJ1-4; CDR3 protein: CAWKDMGEKLFF
V gene: TRBV5-1; J gene: TRBJ1-1; CDR3 protein: CASSLGTLPNTEAFF
V gene: TRBV6-6; J gene: TRBJ2-7; CDR3 protein: CASIAGRSGETYEQYF
V gene: TRBV6-1; J gene: TRBJ1-1; CDR3 protein: CASSFQNTEAFF
V gene: TRBV6-1; J gene: TRBJ1-3; CDR3 protein: CASSEEKRGSGNTIYF
V gene: TRBV2; J gene: TRBJ1-3; CDR3 protein: CASSEARVTGNTIYF
V gene: TRBV7-9; J gene: TRBJ2-1; CDR3 protein: CASSYTQGGGDNEQFF
V gene: TRBV30; J gene: TRBJ1-5; CDR3 protein: CAWTFRGDSNQPQHF
V gene: TRBV6-1; J gene: TRBJ2-3; CDR3 protein: CASATGPSTDTQYF
V gene: TRBV28; J gene: TRBJ2-1; CDR3 protein: CASSSKGWTSGGGYNEQFF
V gene: TRBV4-2; J gene: TRBJ1-1; CDR3 protein: CASSQPNTEAFF
V gene: TRBV28; J gene: TRBJ2-7; CDR3 protein: CASSPRTARSYEQYF
V gene: TRBV5-8; J gene: TRBJ2-7; CDR3 protein: CASSFGAGSGGDEQYF
V gene: TRBV11-3; J gene: TRBJ2-3; CDR3 protein: CASSLTTGGSPDTQYF
V gene: TRBV6-1; J gene: TRBJ1-5; CDR3 protein: CASSERAPPTPQHF
V gene: TRBV23-1; J gene: TRBJ2-4; CDR3 protein: CASRPTGGFRYF
V gene: TRBV6-5; J gene: TRBJ1-2; CDR3 protein: CASSYSDGSGGYTF
V gene: TRBV6-5; J gene: TRBJ1-2; CDR3 protein: CASRWDRGYTF
V gene: TRBV5-6; J gene: TRBJ2-7; CDR3 protein: CASSGRLAGVQYF
V gene: TRBV7-9; J gene: TRBJ1-2; CDR3 protein: CASSYNGYGYTF
V gene: TRBV27; J gene: TRBJ1-4; CDR3 protein: CASSFSQGVEKLFF
V gene: TRBV2; J gene: TRBJ1-1; CDR3 protein: CASRLQGASNTEAFF
V gene: TRBV15; J gene: TRBJ2-3; CDR3 protein: CATSRDRLPDTQYF
V gene: TRBV7-2; J gene: TRBJ2-3; CDR3 protein: CASQSASGRYTDTQYF
V gene: TRBV29-1; J gene: TRBJ1-2; CDR3 protein: CSVRQGTPGYTF
V gene: TRBV5-6; J gene: TRBJ2-6; CDR3 protein: CASSWAGSFTSANVLTF
V gene: TRBV5-1; J gene: TRBJ2-2; CDR3 protein: CASRGLNTGELFF
V gene: TRBV5-1; J gene: TRBJ2-5; CDR3 protein: CASSIGLAGQETQYF
V gene: TRBV30; J gene: TRBJ2-7; CDR3 protein: CAWSGVGAGEQYF
V gene: TRBV5-1; J gene: TRBJ1-2; CDR3 protein: CASSPDRNYGYTF
V gene: TRBV5-6; J gene: TRBJ2-3; CDR3 protein: CASSPATSGRAGADTQYF
V gene: TRBV23-1; J gene: TRBJ1-5; CDR3 protein: CASSHRQDYIGNQPQHF
V gene: TRBV7-8; J gene: TRBJ2-2; CDR3 protein: CASSLRPTANTGELFF
V gene: TRBV5-1; J gene: TRBJ2-5; CDR3 protein: CASSLVGGQEQETQYF
V gene: TRBV9; J gene: TRBJ2-5; CDR3 protein: CASSVEGGGAGTQYF
V gene: TRBV28; J gene: TRBJ1-6; CDR3 protein: CASRPQGTYNSPLHF
V gene: TRBV6-1; J gene: TRBJ2-7; CDR3 protein: CASSEVFDYLYEQYF
V gene: TRBV5-1; J gene: TRBJ2-7; CDR3 protein: CASSPTTGAGYEQYF